The rows below give T cell receptor beta chains drawn from one sample of a study of early T cells in non-severe SARS-CoV-2 infection. Each CDR3 protein gets one entry after TCRdb re-called the 5' RACE reads with MiXCR. Altogether around 49,000 distinct CDR3 sequences are present, under 14% being singletons, with the ten largest covering just over 20%. Material for sequencing was whole blood. The receptors here all came from an adult who was a healthcare worker with PCR-confirmed SARS-CoV-2 infection or an uninfected control (not recorded which). Both conserved end residues are part of each CDR3. The order of the fields is clone size, V gene, D gene, J gene, CDR3 protein, CDR3 DNA. D genes are given only for firm matches. Rows may omit the clone size; those that give it use once, few, many or a size class.

clone size: many; V gene: TRBV5-1; D gene: TRBD2; J gene: TRBJ2-7; CDR3 protein: CASSSPDASGLSEQYF; CDR3 DNA: TGCGCCAGCAGCTCCCCGGACGCTAGCGGGTTATCCGAGCAGTACTTC
clone size: -; V gene: TRBV30; D gene: TRBD1; J gene: TRBJ1-1; CDR3 protein: CAWSVYEMVSDRGSDTEAFF; CDR3 DNA: TGTGCCTGGAGTGTCTACGAGATGGTCAGTGACAGGGGGTCGGACACTGAAGCTTTCTTT
clone size: -; V gene: TRBV6-4; D gene: TRBD2; J gene: TRBJ2-1; CDR3 protein: CASSDPNLAAKFF; CDR3 DNA: TGTGCCAGCAGTGATCCTAATCTAGCGGCTAAGTTCTTC
clone size: once; V gene: TRBV29-1; D gene: -; J gene: TRBJ1-2; CDR3 protein: CSVEGQTYGYTF; CDR3 DNA: TGCAGCGTTGAAGGGCAGACCTATGGCTACACCTTC
clone size: many; V gene: TRBV4-2; D gene: TRBD2; J gene: TRBJ2-1; CDR3 protein: CASSERGTSGRNEQFF; CDR3 DNA: TGTGCCAGCAGCGAGAGAGGGACTAGCGGGAGAAATGAGCAGTTCTTC
clone size: many; V gene: TRBV29-1; D gene: -; J gene: TRBJ1-1; CDR3 protein: CSVRQGTEAFF; CDR3 DNA: TGCAGCGTCCGTCAGGGCACTGAAGCTTTCTTT
clone size: few; V gene: TRBV6-2/TRBV6-3; D gene: -; J gene: TRBJ2-7; CDR3 protein: CASRSQRTYEQYF; CDR3 DNA: TGTGCCAGCAGGTCCCAGCGGACCTACGAGCAGTACTTC
clone size: many; V gene: TRBV9; D gene: -; J gene: TRBJ2-1; CDR3 protein: CASSVGAGSQYEQFF; CDR3 DNA: TGTGCCAGCAGCGTAGGGGCGGGATCTCAATATGAGCAGTTCTTC
clone size: many; V gene: TRBV7-9; D gene: TRBD1; J gene: TRBJ1-4; CDR3 protein: CASSTKDRVKRQDEKLFF; CDR3 DNA: TGTGCCAGCAGCACCAAGGACAGGGTGAAGAGGCAGGATGAAAAACTGTTTTTT
clone size: few; V gene: TRBV10-3; D gene: TRBD1; J gene: TRBJ1-2; CDR3 protein: CAISTTTGVGYTF; CDR3 DNA: TGTGCCATCAGTACAACGACAGGGGTTGGCTACACCTTC
clone size: many; V gene: TRBV6-1; D gene: -; J gene: TRBJ2-1; CDR3 protein: CASSERDSGYYNEQFF; CDR3 DNA: TGTGCCAGCAGTGAACGGGATAGCGGCTATTACAATGAGCAGTTCTTC
clone size: few; V gene: TRBV19; D gene: -; J gene: TRBJ2-5; CDR3 protein: CASGRGQGDETQYF; CDR3 DNA: TGTGCCAGCGGACGGGGGCAGGGGGATGAGACCCAGTACTTC
clone size: -; V gene: TRBV20-1; D gene: -; J gene: TRBJ1-3; CDR3 protein: CSATLGSLHYSGNTIYF; CDR3 DNA: TGCAGTGCCACCCTGGGGAGCCTCCATTACTCTGGAAACACCATATATTTT
clone size: many; V gene: TRBV7-9; D gene: TRBD2; J gene: TRBJ2-1; CDR3 protein: CASSEGLAGLNEQFF; CDR3 DNA: TGTGCCAGCAGCGAGGGACTAGCGGGACTGAATGAGCAGTTCTTC
clone size: many; V gene: TRBV24-1; D gene: TRBD1; J gene: TRBJ2-2; CDR3 protein: CATSDTGTENTGELFF; CDR3 DNA: TGTGCCACCAGTGATACCGGGACAGAGAACACCGGGGAGCTGTTTTTT
clone size: -; V gene: TRBV7-8; D gene: -; J gene: TRBJ1-2; CDR3 protein: CASSPGRAGSNYGYTF; CDR3 DNA: TGTGCCAGCAGCCCCGGTCGGGCAGGGAGCAACTATGGCTACACCTTC
clone size: few; V gene: TRBV5-1; D gene: TRBD2; J gene: TRBJ2-7; CDR3 protein: CASSLPSGDAGEQYF; CDR3 DNA: TGCGCCAGCAGCTTGCCTAGCGGGGATGCGGGCGAGCAGTACTTC